Listed here are 16 T cell receptor beta chains from one sample, sequenced in a study of beta chain features in type 1 diabetes. As every portion of the isolated RNA was reverse transcribed, the sequencing read expressed TCRB transcripts. Profiled with immunoSEQ multiplex PCR; TCRdb holds only in-frame clones, not every one. The top ten hold about 0.59% of the sample, which has 150,000 to 200,000 clones, more than 10% seen once. Input material: central memory CD4+ T cells from blood. Receptors were obtained from a woman under 30 in good health.

J is TRBJ2-1 and V is TRBV11-2, with 8 bases matching TRBD2. V dropped 3 bases and J dropped 5; count of bases not matched to a gene: 6. The CDR3 consists of 15 residues. Germline V CDR1 and CDR2: SGHAT, FQNNGV. CDR3: CASSFRLAINNEQFF. The CDR3 bases are TGTGCCAGCAGCTTCCGACTAGCGATAAACAATGAGCAGTTCTTC. The complete variable domain, with remaining parts taken from reference TRBV11-2 and TRBJ2-1, reads EAGVAQSPRYKIIEKRQSVAFWCNPISGHATLYWYQQILGQGPKLLIQFQNNGVVDDSQLPKDRFSAERLKGVDSTLKIQPAKLEDSAVYLCASSFRLAINNEQFFGPGTRLTVL.

This clone was detected only a few times. The J gene is TRBJ2-1, the V gene TRBV5-1, with a possible D match to TRBD2 (6 bases). CDR3 length: 19 amino acids. Per the germline V gene, CDR1 is SGHRS and CDR2 is YFSETQ. Trimming stripped 0 bases from V and 6 bases from J, with 25 bases between. CDR3 in amino acids: CASSLAATIRAPRGNEQFF. The CDR3 DNA follows: TGCGCCAGCAGCTTGGCCGCCACGATCCGGGCCCCGCGGGGCAATGAGCAGTTCTTC.

V is TRBV6-4 and J is TRBJ1-2, with 7 bases matching TRBD1. V gave up 3 bases and J gave up 0 bases; unmatched junction bases: 4. Per the germline V gene, CDR1 is MRHNA and CDR2 is SNTAGT. The CDR3 sequence is 15 residues long. This chain's CDR3 is CASSEWTGPNYGYTF. CDR3 sequence (DNA): TGTGCCAGCAGTGAATGGACAGGACCTAACTATGGCTACACCTTC.

The chain is built from TRBV30 and TRBJ2-1; 10 nucleotides agree with TRBD2. V gave up 7 bases and J gave up 9 bases; unmatched junction bases: 9. The CDR3 runs 13 residues. CDR1 and CDR2 (germline): GTSNPN, SVGIG (reference sequence). The CDR3 region has the DNA TGTGCCTCCAAAGCGGGAGGGGAGGGTGAGCAGTTCTTC. It encodes CASKAGGEGEQFF.

The V and J genes are TRBV28 and TRBJ2-2; D gene ambiguous. V lost 4 bases, J lost 0 bases, and 6 bases lay in between. The CDR3 spans 14 residues. Germline CDR1 and CDR2: MDHEN and SYDVKM. CDR3 in amino acids: CASSSRTNTGELFF. The CDR3 region has the DNA TGTGCCAGCAGTTCTAGAACGAACACCGGGGAGCTGTTTTTT.

This clone has just a few counts. The chain combines TRBV9 with TRBJ2-7; 7 nucleotides align to TRBD1. CDR1 SGDLS and CDR2 YYNGEE come from the germline V gene. The trim removed 2 bases at V and 2 bases at J, leaving 4 bases unmatched. This CDR3 contains 14 residues. Written as DNA, the CDR3 is TGTGCCAGCAGCGTTCGGGACAGAGCCTACGAGCAGTACTTC. It codes for CASSVRDRAYEQYF.

This clone was seen a few times. At one of its ends the junction is not consistent with the germline gene, which may arise from a read error. This chain joins TRBV30 and TRBJ2-5; D may be TRBD2 (6 bases). Germline values: CDR1 GTSNPN, CDR2 SVGIG (reference sequence). The CDR3 runs 17 residues. CDR3 bases: TGTGCCTGGTTACCTCCCCCAGGACTACCGAACCAGGAGACCCAGTACTTC. Translating gives CAWLPPPGLPNQETQYF.

Ten or more counts support this clone. The genes are TRBV13 and TRBJ2-1, with TRBD2 identical over 15 bases. Germline CDR1 PRHDT, CDR2 FYEKMQ (reference sequence). The CDR3 is made up of 15 amino acids. Trimming removed 4 bases from V and 14 bases from J; junction bases left unmatched: 9. The CDR3 sequence: CASSSRTSGRGGEFF. The CDR3 DNA sequence: TGTGCCAGCAGCTCCCGGACTAGCGGGAGGGGCGGGGAGTTCTTC.

This clone has only a few counts. This chain links TRBV5-1 with TRBJ2-5, with TRBD1 matching 8 bases. This CDR3 has 14 amino acids. Per the germline V gene, CDR1 is SGHRS and CDR2 is YFSETQ. V lost 4 bases, J lost 1 base, and 3 bases stayed unmatched. As DNA, the CDR3 is TGCGCCAGCAGCGTGGACAGGGTCCAAGAGACCCAGTACTTC. Protein sequence: CASSVDRVQETQYF.

This clone was seen only a few times. This sequence joins TRBV11-2 and TRBJ2-3; 8 positions match TRBD2. Losses at the gene ends were 3 bases for V and 7 bases for J; bases not matched to a gene: 6. The CDR3 spans 14 residues. Per germline, CDR1 SGHAT and CDR2 FQNNGV. The CDR3 nucleotides read TGTGCCAGCAGCTTGGGCGGGAGGTTTTATACGCAGTATTTT. It specifies CASSLGGRFYTQYF. Drawing the rest from reference TRBV11-2 and TRBJ2-3, the complete variable domain is EAGVAQSPRYKIIEKRQSVAFWCNPISGHATLYWYQQILGQGPKLLIQFQNNGVVDDSQLPKDRFSAERLKGVDSTLKIQPAKLEDSAVYLCASSLGGRFYTQYFGPGTRLTVL.

This chain connects TRBV27 to TRBJ1-3; 10 nucleotides agree with TRBD1. CDR1 and CDR2 (germline): MNHEY, SMNVEV (reference sequence). V lost 6 bases and J lost 2; bases outside the gene matches: 7. The CDR3 consists of 16 residues. The CDR3 coding sequence is TGTGCCAGCAGCTCTGCGGACAGGGGGGCTGGAAACACCATATATTTT. Its translation: CASSSADRGAGNTIYF.

The chain combines TRBV6-5 with TRBJ2-5; D is undetermined. The V gene lost 5 bases and the J gene lost 5 bases, with 12 bases spanning the gap. The germline gives CDR1 MNHEY, CDR2 SVGAGI. This CDR3 region has 13 residues. The CDR3 region has the DNA TGTGCCAGCAGTCAGAACCGATGGGAGACCCAGTACTTC. The encoded protein is CASSQNRWETQYF.

The table lists this clone with a few counts. V and J are TRBV4-1 and TRBJ1-3, with TRBD1 matching 8 bases. This CDR3 spans 16 amino acids. V was clipped by 4 bases and J by 4 bases; unmatched bases: 9. Per germline, CDR1 MGHRA and CDR2 YSYEKL. Here the CDR3 DNA reads TGCGCCAGCAGCCTTGGACAGGGTAGTTCCGGAAACACCATATATTTT. This codes for CASSLGQGSSGNTIYF.

CDR3 nucleotide sequence: TGTGCCTGGAGTGAGGACAGGGGGAGAACGCGGGAGACCCAGTACTTC. Translated: CAWSEDRGRTRETQYF. The chain joins TRBV30 to TRBJ2-7; 10 bases align to TRBD1. The end of the DNA is better explained by TRBJ2-5, so the J call may be wrong. CDR3 length equals 16 residues. CDR1 is GTSNPN, CDR2 SVGIG, per germline (reference sequence).

This clone has only a few counts. The rearrangement links TRBV30 to TRBJ2-7; D is perhaps TRBD2 (6 bases). The V end lost 8 bases, the J end lost 2 bases, and 16 bases lay between the germline ends. CDR3 size: 13 residues. CDR1 and CDR2 from the germline V gene are GTSNPN and SVGIG (reference sequence). CDR3 DNA sequence: TGTGCCCTTTACTCGCGGGAAACCTACGAGCAGTACTTC. Residues: CALYSRETYEQYF.

The table lists this clone with a few counts. The identical CDR3 is also encoded by other nucleotide sequences in the sample. The chain recombines TRBV5-1 with TRBJ2-5; perhaps TRBD2 as D (5 bases). The CDR3 consists of 14 residues. CDR1 is SGHRS and CDR2 is YFSETQ in the germline V gene. Trimming shortened V by 0 bases and J by 1 base, and 7 bases separated the two germline ends. The CDR3 protein is CASSLDTSQETQYF. The CDR3 DNA sequence: TGCGCCAGCAGCTTGGATACTAGCCAAGAGACCCAGTACTTC. Filled out from reference TRBV5-1 and TRBJ2-5, the complete variable domain reads KAGVTQTPRYLIKTRGQQVTLSCSPISGHRSVSWYQQTPGQGLQFLFEYFSETQRNKGNFPGRFSGRQFSNSRSEMNVSTLELGDSALYLCASSLDTSQETQYFGPGTRLLVL.